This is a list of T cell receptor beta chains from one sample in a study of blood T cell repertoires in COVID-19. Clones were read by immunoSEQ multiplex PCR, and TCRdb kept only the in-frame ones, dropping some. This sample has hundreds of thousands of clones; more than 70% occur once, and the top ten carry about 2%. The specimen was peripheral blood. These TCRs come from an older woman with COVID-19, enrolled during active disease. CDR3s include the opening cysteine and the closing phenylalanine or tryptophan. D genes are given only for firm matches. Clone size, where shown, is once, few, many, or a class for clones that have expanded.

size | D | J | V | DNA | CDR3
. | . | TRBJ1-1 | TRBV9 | TGTGCCAGCAGCCCTCCGGGAGGCGCTGAAGCTTTCTTT | CASSPPGGAEAFF
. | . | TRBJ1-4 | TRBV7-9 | TGTGCCAGTGCGACAGCAACTGGGGATAATGAAAAACTGTTTTTT | CASATATGDNEKLFF
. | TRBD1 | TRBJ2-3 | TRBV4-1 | TGCGCCAGCAGGAACGCGGGACAGGGTTTCACAGATACGCAGTATTTT | CASRNAGQGFTDTQYF
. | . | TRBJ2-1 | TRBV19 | TGTGCCAGTAGGAAGGGCCAGGGCCCCTACAATGAGCAGTTCTTC | CASRKGQGPYNEQFF
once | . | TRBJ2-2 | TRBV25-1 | TGTGCCAGCAGTGATTGGGGCATACACACCGGGGAGCTGTTTTTT | CASSDWGIHTGELFF
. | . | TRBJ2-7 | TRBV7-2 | TGTGCCAGCAGCTTAGAGACAGGCTCCTACGAGCAGTACTTC | CASSLETGSYEQYF
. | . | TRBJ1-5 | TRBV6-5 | TGTGCCAGCAGTTACTCGACAGCGAATCAGCCCCAGCATTTT | CASSYSTANQPQHF
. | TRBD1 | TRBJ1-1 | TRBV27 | TGTGCCAGCAGTTTACTCCAGGGGGGCACTGAAGCTTTCTTT | CASSLLQGGTEAFF
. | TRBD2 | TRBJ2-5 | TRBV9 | TGTGCCAGCAGCTCTAGCGGGGCTAAGACCCAGTACTTC | CASSSSGAKTQYF
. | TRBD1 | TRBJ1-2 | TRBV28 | TGTGCCAGCAGTTCCGGGACAGGGAAAAGGTATGGCTACACCTTC | CASSSGTGKRYGYTF
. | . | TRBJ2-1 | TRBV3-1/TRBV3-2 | TGTGCCAGCAGCCAAGTGCAGTATGAGCAGTTCTTC | CASSQVQYEQFF
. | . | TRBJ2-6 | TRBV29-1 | TGCAGCGTTGCAACGGGGATCTCTGGGGCCAACGTCCTGACTTTC | CSVATGISGANVLTF
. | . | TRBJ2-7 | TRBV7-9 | TGTGCCAGCAGCTTAGGATGGGCCGACTACGAGCAGTACTTC | CASSLGWADYEQYF
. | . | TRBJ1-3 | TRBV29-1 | TGCAGCGCAAAAAGGAGGGGCTCTGGAAACACCATATATTTT | CSAKRRGSGNTIYF
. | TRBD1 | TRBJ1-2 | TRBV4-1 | TGCGCCAGCAGCCAAGCGGACAGGAACTATGGCTACACCTTC | CASSQADRNYGYTF
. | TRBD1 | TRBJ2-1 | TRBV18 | TGTGCCAGCTCACCAGACAGGGCCTACAATGAGCAGTTCTTC | CASSPDRAYNEQFF
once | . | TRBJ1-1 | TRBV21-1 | TGTGCCAGCAGCCGTACTAGACAGGGTTTAGGAGCGGGCACTGAAGCTTTCTTT | CASSRTRQGLGAGTEAFF
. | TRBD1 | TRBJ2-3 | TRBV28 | TGTGCCAGCAGTACCGGGACAGGGGGACTTAATACGCAGTATTTT | CASSTGTGGLNTQYF
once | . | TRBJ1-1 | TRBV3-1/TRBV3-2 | TGTGCCAGCAGCCAAACCCAGGGGAGCATGAACACTGAAGCTTTCTTT | CASSQTQGSMNTEAFF
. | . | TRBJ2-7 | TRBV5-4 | TGTGCCAGCAGCTTGGGTGACAGTCCCTACGAGCAGTACTTC | CASSLGDSPYEQYF
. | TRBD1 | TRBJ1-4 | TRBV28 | TGTGCCAGCAGTAACCCTAGACAGGGGGAGGAAAAACTGTTTTTT | CASSNPRQGEEKLFF
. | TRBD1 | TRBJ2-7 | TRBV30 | TGTGCCTGGAGTCCGAGGGACAGTTACTACGAGCAGTACTTC | CAWSPRDSYYEQYF
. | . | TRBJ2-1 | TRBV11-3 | TGTGCCAGCAGCTTAGGGTGGGGGGTGGATGAGCAGTTCTTC | CASSLGWGVDEQFF
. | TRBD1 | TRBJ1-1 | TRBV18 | TGTGCCAGCTCACCGGGACAGGCCAAGAACACTGAAGCTTTCTTT | CASSPGQAKNTEAFF
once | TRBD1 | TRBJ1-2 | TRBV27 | TGTGCCAGCAGACGCACAGGGGTGTTCTCTGGCTACACCTTC | CASRRTGVFSGYTF
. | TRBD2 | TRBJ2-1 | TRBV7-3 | TGTGCCAGCAGCTTGGGGACTAACAATGAGCAGTTCTTC | CASSLGTNNEQFF
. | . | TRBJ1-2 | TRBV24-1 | TGTGCCACCAGTGACCCCGGCTCTCTCGGGGGCTACACCTTC | CATSDPGSLGGYTF